Each of the 25 T cell receptor beta chains below was sequenced from the same sample in a study of a mutant IDH1 vaccine in newly diagnosed glioma. Profiled with immunoSEQ multiplex PCR; TCRdb holds only in-frame clones, not every one. The data hold 85,000 to 100,000 clones, with about four fifths observed a single time. The sample's time point: baseline, week 1 (first vaccination visit). Treatment reported: pre-vaccination baseline after standard-of-care therapy. Sequences were derived from PBMCs, sampled from a glioma patient treated with radiotherapy, temozolomide or both. The receptors derive from a woman between 45 and 65 years old with glioma.

The chain joins TRBV2 to TRBJ2-3, with a possible D match to TRBD1 (6 bases). Germline CDR1 SNHLY, CDR2 FYNNEI. The CDR3 has 14 residues. V lost 4 bases to trimming and J lost 4 bases, with 12 bases between them. CDR3 sequence: CASSGGRGPDTQYF. The CDR3 DNA reads as TGTGCCAGCAGTGGGGGCAGGGGTCCAGATACGCAGTATTTT.

The chain joins TRBV5-4 to TRBJ2-5; D is tentatively TRBD1 or TRBD2 (6 bases each). V was trimmed by 8 bases and J by 2 bases, leaving 13 bases between them. From germline, CDR1 is SGHNT and CDR2 YYREEE (reference sequence). The CDR3 runs 13 residues. The CDR3: CASSRGQQETQYF. DNA for the CDR3: TGTGCCAGTAGTCGGGGGCAGCAAGAGACCCAGTACTTC. Full variable domain (outside the CDR3, taken from reference TRBV5-4 and TRBJ2-5): ETGVTQSPTHLIKTRGQQVTLRCSSQSGHNTVSWYQQALGQGPQFIFQYYREEENGRGNFPPRFSGLQFPNYSSELNVNALELDDSALYLCASSRGQQETQYFGPGTRLLVL.

The chain uses TRBV11-2 and TRBJ1-1; a possible D gene is TRBD1 (5 bases). The V and J ends lost 1 base and 4 bases respectively, with 10 bases between them. The CDR3 extends over 14 amino acids. Germline CDR1 and CDR2: SGHAT and FQNNGV. CDR3 residues: CASSLVPGSTEAFF. In nucleotides, the CDR3 is TGTGCCAGCAGCTTAGTACCAGGGAGCACTGAAGCTTTCTTT.

This clone was observed a few times. The chain recombines TRBV2 with TRBJ1-1; TRBD1 might be the D (5 bases). CDR3 length: 14 amino acids. The germline V and J ends were trimmed by 7 bases and 4 bases, with 16 bases remaining between them. Germline V gene sequence: CDR1 SNHLY, CDR2 FYNNEI. The CDR3 reads CASIAGGVVTEAFF. The CDR3 nucleotides read TGTGCCAGCATCGCCGGGGGGGTTGTCACTGAAGCTTTCTTT. The full variable domain, in which reference TRBV2 and TRBJ1-1 provide the parts outside the CDR3, is EPEVTQTPSHQVTQMGQEVILRCVPISNHLYFYWYRQILGQKVEFLVSFYNNEISEKSEIFDDQFSVERPDGSNFTLKIRSTKLEDSAMYFCASIAGGVVTEAFFGQGTRLTVV.

This rearrangement joins TRBV19 to TRBJ2-1; D remains ambiguous. The V end was cut by 0 bases, the J end by 2 bases, with 8 bases between. The length of the CDR3 is 15 residues. Germline values: CDR1 LNHDA, CDR2 SQIVND (reference sequence). The CDR3 here is CASSIEGNTYNEQFF. DNA of the CDR3: TGTGCCAGTAGTATAGAAGGGAACACCTACAATGAGCAGTTCTTC.

V gene TRBV5-4 combines with J gene TRBJ2-4; D possibly corresponds to TRBD2 (5 bases). Per the germline V gene, CDR1 is SGHNT and CDR2 is YYREEE (reference sequence). Trimming removed 0 bases at V and 8 bases at J, with 9 bases between. This CDR3 is built from 13 residues. CDR3 protein: CASSLGDSDIQYF. In DNA form, the CDR3 reads TGTGCCAGCAGCTTGGGGGATAGCGACATTCAGTACTTC. Supplemented by reference TRBV5-4 and TRBJ2-4, the full variable domain reads ETGVTQSPTHLIKTRGQQVTLRCSSQSGHNTVSWYQQALGQGPQFIFQYYREEENGRGNFPPRFSGLQFPNYSSELNVNALELDDSALYLCASSLGDSDIQYFGAGTRLSVL.

V gene TRBV11-2 combines with J gene TRBJ1-1, with D possibly being TRBD1 (6 bases). Germline assignment: CDR1 SGHAT and CDR2 FQNNGV. This CDR3 spans 13 amino acids. Trimming took off 7 bases at V and 0 bases at J, with 9 bases between the two ends. Here the CDR3 DNA reads TGTGCCAGCACCGGACAGATGAACACTGAAGCTTTCTTT. This codes for CASTGQMNTEAFF.

V gene TRBV2 combines with J gene TRBJ2-2, with TRBD1 matching 8 bases. Germline trimming cut 4 bases from V and 2 bases from J; bases unmatched to any gene: 3. Germline CDR1 is SNHLY and CDR2 is FYNNEI. The length of the CDR3 is 15 residues. CDR3 nucleotides: TGTGCCAGCAGTGGCAGGGGGCGCAACACCGGGGAGCTGTTTTTT. This sequence encodes CASSGRGRNTGELFF.

The rearrangement links TRBV15 to TRBJ1-1, with D unclear. V was trimmed by 0 bases and J by 2 bases, leaving 7 bases between them. CDR1 and CDR2 (germline): LNHNV, YYDKDF (reference sequence). The CDR3 runs to 14 residues. This CDR3 is CATSRDGVNTEAFF. The CDR3 DNA sequence: TGTGCCACCAGCAGAGACGGGGTAAACACTGAAGCTTTCTTT.

The J gene is TRBJ2-6, the V gene TRBV19; 8 positions agree with TRBD1. CDR1 and CDR2 from the germline V gene are LNHDA and SQIVND (reference sequence). The CDR3 has 15 residues. Trimming at V came to 7 bases and at J to 4 bases, leaving 6 bases not matched to a gene. The CDR3 DNA is TGTGCCAGTAACCAGGGGGCTGGAGGGGCCAACGTCCTGACTTTC. Its protein is CASNQGAGGANVLTF.

V gene TRBV11-3 combines with J gene TRBJ1-2, with TRBD1 identical over 8 bases. With V trimmed by 5 bases and J by 4 bases, 9 bases remained unmatched. This CDR3 is 15 amino acids long. The germline gives CDR1 SGHNT, CDR2 YENEEA. This chain's CDR3 is CASSPDRVDGYGYTF. CDR3 sequence (DNA): TGTGCCAGCAGCCCGGACAGGGTCGATGGCTATGGCTACACCTTC.

The chain has TRBV5-4 and TRBJ2-3; D gene uncertain. The germline CDR1 and CDR2 sequences are SGHNT and YYREEE (reference sequence). The V gene lost 4 bases and the J gene lost 2 bases, with 5 bases spanning the gap. The length of the CDR3 is 12 residues. In DNA, the CDR3 is TGTGCCAGCAGCGCGAACACAGATACGCAGTATTTT. The encoded protein is CASSANTDTQYF.

The chain is built from TRBV5-1 and TRBJ1-6; perhaps TRBD1 as D (5 bases). The CDR3 runs 18 residues. Trimming cost V 4 bases and J 1 base, with 18 bases left between them. Germline V lookup: CDR1 SGHRS, CDR2 YFSETQ. In nucleotides, the CDR3 is TGCGCCAGCAGCGAGGACCGAGGGACGAATTCCTATAATTCACCCCTCCACTTT. The encoded protein is CASSEDRGTNSYNSPLHF. The whole variable domain, remainder taken from reference TRBV5-1 and TRBJ1-6, is KAGVTQTPRYLIKTRGQQVTLSCSPISGHRSVSWYQQTPGQGLQFLFEYFSETQRNKGNFPGRFSGRQFSNSRSEMNVSTLELGDSALYLCASSEDRGTNSYNSPLHFGNGTRLTVT.

The J gene is TRBJ1-2, the V gene TRBV6-5; D remains ambiguous. The germline CDR1 and CDR2 sequences are MNHEY and SVGAGI. The length of the CDR3 is 14 residues. V shed 7 bases and J shed 7 bases, with 19 bases lying between them. CDR3 sequence reads: CASIGGGGWGGYTF. CDR3 sequence (DNA): TGTGCCAGCATCGGAGGTGGAGGGTGGGGTGGCTACACCTTC.

The V and J genes are TRBV30 and TRBJ1-2; D is unclear. Trimming shortened V by 5 bases and J by 5 bases, and 9 bases separated the two germline ends. The CDR3 is made up of 11 amino acids. Germline V gene lookup returns CDR1 GTSNPN and CDR2 SVGIG (reference sequence). The CDR3 bases are TGTGCCTGGCACCTGGATTATGGCTACACCTTC. It specifies CAWHLDYGYTF.

The chain combines TRBV9 with TRBJ1-6; unclear D gene. With 0 bases removed from V and 8 bases from J, the gap between germline ends came to 9 bases. The CDR3 spans 14 residues. Germline V gene lookup returns CDR1 SGDLS and CDR2 YYNGEE. In DNA, the CDR3 is TGTGCCAGCAGCGTAGGGGCAGTTTATTCACCCCTCCACTTT. Protein: CASSVGAVYSPLHF.

The chain employs TRBV9 and TRBJ2-3; 14 positions match TRBD2. Germline V gives CDR1 SGDLS, CDR2 YYNGEE. V trimming: 3 bases; J trimming: 4 bases; junction bases outside the gene matches: 1. The CDR3 consists of 15 residues. CDR3 nucleotides: TGTGCCAGCAGCGCGGGACTAGCGGGGGCAGATACGCAGTATTTT. This gives the protein CASSAGLAGADTQYF.

This chain connects TRBV5-6 to TRBJ1-5; D unclear. This CDR3 has 9 residues. Germline V lookup: CDR1 SGHDT, CDR2 YYEEEE. Trimming removed 7 bases at V and 9 bases at J, with 5 bases between. This CDR3 is CASGPPQHF. The CDR3 DNA sequence: TGTGCCAGCGGTCCGCCCCAGCATTTT.

This chain links TRBV13 with TRBJ2-7; 9 bases match TRBD1. V lost 6 bases and J lost 3; bases outside the gene matches: 9. Germline V gives CDR1 PRHDT, CDR2 FYEKMQ (reference sequence). The CDR3 sequence is 15 residues long. The CDR3 is CASRYRTGANYEQYF. The CDR3 nucleotides read TGTGCCAGCAGATACCGGACAGGGGCAAACTACGAGCAGTACTTC.

Here the CDR3 DNA reads TGTGCCAGCAGGCGGGTGGATCAGCCCCAGCATTTT. Translating it yields CASRRVDQPQHF. The chain joins TRBV28 to TRBJ1-5; no reliable D call. Deletions cut 6 bases from V and 5 bases from J, with 8 bases between. This CDR3 has 12 amino acids. CDR1 is MDHEN and CDR2 is SYDVKM in the germline V gene.

The chain has TRBV14 and TRBJ2-2; D call uncertain. The CDR3 covers 17 residues. The V end was cut by 1 base, the J end by 7 bases, with 19 bases between. The V gene's germline CDR1 is SGHDN and CDR2 FVKESK. CDR3 nucleotides: TGTGCCAGCAGCCAAGCCAGCCGTCGGGTAGGAAGCGGGGAGCTGTTTTTT. Translation: CASSQASRRVGSGELFF.

This clone was counted a few times. The V and J genes are TRBV18 and TRBJ1-4; D perhaps matches TRBD1 (6 bases). The CDR3 loop spans 16 amino acids. Trimming cost V 4 bases and J 4 bases, with 16 bases left between them. The germline V gene has CDR1 KGHSH and CDR2 LQKENI. The DNA for the CDR3 is TGTGCCAGCTCACTCACCTCACAGGGCGTTAATGAAAAACTGTTTTTT. It codes for CASSLTSQGVNEKLFF.

Concerning this clone: Other nucleotide sequences from this sample produce the same CDR3. The gene calls are TRBV5-6 and TRBJ1-2; perhaps TRBD1 as D (5 bases). CDR3 length: 16 residues. Trimming removed 4 bases at V and 4 bases at J, with 20 bases between. Germline assignment: CDR1 SGHDT and CDR2 YYEEEE. CDR3 DNA sequence: TGTGCCAGCAGCAGCGCCGGGACGGGGATCTTCTATGGCTACACCTTC. Its translation is CASSSAGTGIFYGYTF.

The chain links TRBV7-6 to TRBJ2-5, with 8 positions matching TRBD2. With 9 bases clipped from V and 4 bases from J, the junction kept 10 bases outside the gene matches. CDR3 length: 14 residues. The germline CDR1 and CDR2 sequences are SGHVS and FNYEAQ. CDR3 protein: CASSTTGGGETQYF. CDR3 nucleotide sequence: TGTGCCAGTTCCACCACCGGGGGGGGAGAGACCCAGTACTTC.

This chain uses TRBV7-3 with TRBJ2-1; TRBD2 matches at 8 bases. This CDR3 spans 15 amino acids. The J segment lost 4 bases and the V segment lost 1 base, leaving 3 bases of the junction unmatched. Looked up from germline, CDR1 is SGHTA and CDR2 is FQGTGA. This CDR3 reads CASSLIAGGYNEQFF. CDR3 nucleotides: TGTGCCAGCAGCTTAATTGCGGGGGGTTACAATGAGCAGTTCTTC.